There are a few counts of the clone carrying this T cell receptor beta chain. Antigen specificity is unknown. This sample stems from a study of T cell responses to AZD1222 COVID-19 vaccine. Study-wide results and caveats: Spike was spanned by vaccine-associated CD4 TCRs, which were dominant at 160-218 and 743-854. All repertoire sampling was performed exclusively after the peak T cell response. The study found Spike-specific TCR breadth and depth rose after two AZD1222 doses.

Some clones are missing from TCRdb's copy, which holds only in-frame ones; the method was immunoSEQ multiplex PCR. The table has roughly 150,000 clones, 90% to 95% seen once; the top ten hold approximately 5.3%. Per the germline V gene, CDR1 is MNHEY and CDR2 is SMNVEV (reference sequence). The CDR3 sequence is 15 residues long. The V and J ends lost 6 bases and 4 bases, in that order; junction bases with no gene match: 7. The chain is built from TRBV27 and TRBJ1-5, with 9 nucleotides matching TRBD1. This TCR came from an adult in good health. The input for sequencing was peripheral blood, taken on day 0 of AZD1222 vaccination. The CDR3 nucleotides are TGTGCCAGCAGACCCGGGACAGGGAGAAATCAGCCCCAGCATTTT. This translates into CASRPGTGRNQPQHF.